This T cell receptor beta chain was captured in a study of tumor-infiltrating lymphocytes in localized non-small cell lung cancer. Study-wide context: Each patient gave resected tumor and non-adjacent uninvolved lung tissue.

Whole-study findings and limits: Higher tumor T cell infiltration than in uninvolved lung was supported by TCRbeta sequencing.

Clones were sequenced by immunoSEQ multiplex PCR, and TCRdb holds only the in-frame ones, with some missing. This table has about 8,900 clones, about two thirds appearing once. The table lists this clone with a few counts. No antigen is known for it. The germline V gene has CDR1 SQVTM and CDR2 ANQGSEA. The length of the CDR3 is 13 residues. V was trimmed by 2 bases and J by 5 bases, leaving 13 bases between them. This TCR was sampled from a human donor with non-small cell lung cancer. What was sequenced was uninvolved lung tissue not adjacent to the tumor. The chain recombines TRBV29-1 with TRBJ2-7; D is perhaps TRBD1 (7 bases). DNA of the CDR3: TGCAGCGTTGAATCGCAGGGGGGTAACGAGCAGTACTTC. Encoded protein: CSVESQGGNEQYF.